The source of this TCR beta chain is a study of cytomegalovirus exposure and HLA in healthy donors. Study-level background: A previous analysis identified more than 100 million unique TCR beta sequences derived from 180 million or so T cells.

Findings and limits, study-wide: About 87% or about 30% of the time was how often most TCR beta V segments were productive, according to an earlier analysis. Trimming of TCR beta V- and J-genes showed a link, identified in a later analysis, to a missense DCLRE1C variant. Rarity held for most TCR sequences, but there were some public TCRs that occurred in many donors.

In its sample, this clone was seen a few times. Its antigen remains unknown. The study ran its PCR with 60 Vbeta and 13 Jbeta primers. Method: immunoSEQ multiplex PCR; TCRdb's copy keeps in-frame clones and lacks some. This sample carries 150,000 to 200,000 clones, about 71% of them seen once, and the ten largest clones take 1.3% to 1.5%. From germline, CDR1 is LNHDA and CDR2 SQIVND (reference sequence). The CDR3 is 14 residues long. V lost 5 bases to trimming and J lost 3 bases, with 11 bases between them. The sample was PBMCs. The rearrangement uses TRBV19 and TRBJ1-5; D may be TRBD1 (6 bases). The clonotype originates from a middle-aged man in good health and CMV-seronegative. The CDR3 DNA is TGTGCCAGTAGTTCTACAGGGCCCAATCAGCCCCAGCATTTT. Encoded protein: CASSSTGPNQPQHF.